This T cell receptor beta chain is from a study of T cell clonality in common variable immunodeficiency. Regarding the study as a whole: Reportedly, TCR beta sequences from common variable immunodeficiency showed fewer deletions and N-nucleotide insertions. Shared TCRbeta clones were fewer between CVID subjects than controls. T cell subpopulation sequencing would be needed to explain CVID clonality. CVID subjects had higher TCRbeta clonality than healthy controls, most marked in about a third.

This clone was recorded a few times. Antigen unknown. The read terminates 3 residues before the CDR3 end, so the remaining end is supplied by the germline J gene. The CDR3 sequence is 14 residues long. Trimming left V 3 bases short and J 5 bases short, with 13 bases between. Germline V gene sequence: CDR1 KGHSH, CDR2 LQKENI. Data came from immunoSEQ multiplex PCR; TCRdb stores just in-frame clones and leaves some out. There are almost 20,000 clones in the sample, none observed a single time. Blood samples were heparinized, 5 to 8 ml per donor. The receptor's source is a human donor with common variable immunodeficiency. This chain links TRBV18 with TRBJ1-1; D may be TRBD1 (5 bases). Sequencing was performed on peripheral blood mononuclear cells. The CDR3 bases that were read are TGTGCCAGCTCACCCCACGGGGGTCGGACTGAA. Protein product: CASSPHGGRTE. The whole CDR3 sequence reads CASSPHGGRTEAFF.